This passage covers 19 T cell receptor beta chains from one sample sequenced in a study of blood T cell repertoires in COVID-19. Clones were read by immunoSEQ multiplex PCR, and TCRdb kept only the in-frame ones, dropping some. The table records about 11,000 clones, approximately 88% of them present only once. The source material was peripheral blood. Every receptor here comes from a human donor in a cohort sampled during active COVID-19.

The chain links TRBV18 to TRBJ2-5; 9 bases are shared with TRBD2. Germline CDR1 is KGHSH and CDR2 is LQKENI. This CDR3 spans 18 amino acids. With 4 bases clipped from V and 1 base from J, the junction kept 13 bases outside the gene matches. As DNA, the CDR3 is TGTGCCAGCTCACTTCGCCGCGGGGGGGTGGCCTCCCAAGAGACCCAGTACTTC. The encoded protein is CASSLRRGGVASQETQYF.

V gene TRBV19 combines with J gene TRBJ2-7; 11 bases align to TRBD1. The length of the CDR3 is 15 residues. Trimming removed 8 bases from V and 2 bases from J; junction bases left unmatched: 8. CDR1 is LNHDA and CDR2 is SQIVND in the germline V gene (reference sequence). The CDR3 DNA reads TGTGCCAGTCGGAGGACAGGGGGCAGTCCCTACGAGCAGTACTTC. It codes for CASRRTGGSPYEQYF.

The rearrangement joins TRBV7-2 to TRBJ1-2; tentative D call: TRBD1 (6 bases). The CDR3 has 15 residues. Germline V lookup: CDR1 SGHTA, CDR2 FQGNSA. Trimming stripped 5 bases from V and 0 bases from J, with 13 bases between. The CDR3 protein is CASSTRQAANYGYTF. The DNA of the CDR3 is TGTGCCAGCAGCACGAGACAGGCAGCTAACTATGGCTACACCTTC.

The chain joins TRBV7-2 to TRBJ1-5; possibly TRBD1 for D (6 bases). Germline V gene sequence: CDR1 SGHTA, CDR2 FQGNSA. Deletions cut 4 bases from V and 7 bases from J, with 17 bases between. The CDR3 has 15 amino acids. CDR3 sequence: CASSSGSGDGQPQHF. DNA of the CDR3: TGTGCCAGCAGCTCCGGGTCAGGGGATGGGCAGCCCCAGCATTTT. The full variable domain, rest sourced from reference TRBV7-2 and TRBJ1-5, is GAGVSQSPSNKVTEKGKDVELRCDPISGHTALYWYRQSLGQGLEFLIYFQGNSAPDKSGLPSDRFSAERTGGSVSTLTIQRTQQEDSAVYLCASSSGSGDGQPQHFGDGTRLSIL.

The chain employs TRBV30 and TRBJ2-6; 11 bases are shared with TRBD1. V lost 0 bases, J lost 0 bases, and 7 bases stayed unmatched. CDR3 length: 19 residues. From germline, CDR1 is GTSNPN and CDR2 SVGIG (reference sequence). CDR3 in DNA: TGTGCCTGGAGTGTTTTATGGGACAGGGGGTCCTCTGGGGCCAACGTCCTGACTTTC. It is translated as CAWSVLWDRGSSGANVLTF.

The chain couples TRBV19 to TRBJ2-3; 8 nucleotides line up with TRBD2. The CDR3 runs 16 residues. Trimming took 3 bases from V and 5 from J; bases not matched to a gene: 10. Germline V lookup: CDR1 LNHDA, CDR2 SQIVND (reference sequence). CDR3 residues: CASSIAGGGVRDTQYF. As DNA, the CDR3 is TGTGCCAGTAGTATCGCGGGAGGAGGAGTAAGAGATACGCAGTATTTT.

The rearrangement links TRBV7-8 to TRBJ1-4; 9 positions match TRBD1. There are 17 residues in the CDR3. The junction had 10 bases not matched to a gene; V was cut back by 3 bases and J by 5 bases. In germline, CDR1 is SGHVS, CDR2 FQNEAQ. The DNA for the CDR3 is TGTGCCAGCAGCTTGGCAACAGGGGGCCCTATCAATGAAAAACTGTTTTTT. It yields the protein CASSLATGGPINEKLFF. The variable domain in full, with the rest retrieved from reference TRBV7-8 and TRBJ1-4, is GAGVSQSPRYKVAKRGQDVALRCDPISGHVSLFWYQQALGQGPEFLTYFQNEAQLDKSGLPSDRFFAERPEGSVSTLKIQRTQQEDSAVYLCASSLATGGPINEKLFFGSGTQLSVL.

Note on this clone: Its ends do not fully match the called genes, so a read error is possible. The chain is built from TRBV27 and TRBJ2-3, with a possible D match to TRBD2 (5 bases). Germline lookup yields CDR1 MNHEY and CDR2 SMNVEV (reference sequence). The CDR3 is 16 amino acids. CDR3 coding DNA: TGTGCCGGCAGTTTAGAGGGCCCTCGGATCACAGATACGCAGTATTTT. It translates to CAGSLEGPRITDTQYF.

V usage is TRBV27 and J usage is TRBJ2-2, with TRBD2 matching over 11 bases. Looked up from germline, CDR1 is MNHEY and CDR2 is SMNVEV (reference sequence). The CDR3 runs to 14 residues. Losses at the gene ends were 8 bases for V and 6 bases for J; bases not matched to a gene: 5. In DNA, the CDR3 is TGTGCCAGCCGTGGGACTAGCGGAGCCGGGGAGCTGTTTTTT. Residues: CASRGTSGAGELFF.

The V gene is TRBV3-1 (or the pseudogene TRBV3-2), the J gene TRBJ2-7; 11 nucleotides agree with TRBD2. Germline V gene lookup returns CDR1 LGHDT and CDR2 YNNKEL (reference sequence). This CDR3 spans 15 amino acids. With V trimmed by 3 bases and J by 2 bases, 3 bases remained unmatched. The DNA for the CDR3 is TGTGCCAGCAGCCAGGGACTAGCGGTGCCCTACGAGCAGTACTTC. This sequence encodes CASSQGLAVPYEQYF.

The chain employs TRBV12-3 or TRBV12-4 and TRBJ2-7; D is perhaps TRBD1 (5 bases). Trimming removed 6 bases from V and 3 bases from J, with 12 bases in between. This CDR3 is built from 13 residues. The CDR3 coding sequence is TGTGCCAGCAGCCTAAGGGGTTACTACGAGCAGTACTTC. Amino acid sequence: CASSLRGYYEQYF.

CDR3 sequence (DNA): TGTGCCAGCAGCTTGGATATCGGGACAGCCAACACCATATATTTT. This encodes CASSLDIGTANTIYF. The chain uses TRBV5-4 and TRBJ1-3; 7 positions agree with TRBD1. The CDR3 loop spans 15 amino acids. Germline CDR1 reads SGHNT; CDR2 reads YYREEE (reference sequence). With 0 bases clipped from V and 7 bases from J, the junction kept 7 bases outside the gene matches.

This clone was observed a handful of times. The V gene is TRBV9, the J gene TRBJ2-1, with D tentatively TRBD2 (6 bases). The CDR3 loop spans 13 amino acids. V gave up 7 bases and J gave up 8 bases, with 16 bases separating them. Germline CDR1 is SGDLS and CDR2 is YYNGEE. CDR3 in amino acids: CASEGPPSDEQFF. The CDR3 coding sequence is TGTGCCAGCGAAGGACCGCCTAGCGATGAGCAGTTCTTC.

The chain couples TRBV3-1 (or the pseudogene TRBV3-2) to TRBJ2-3; TRBD2 agrees at 8 bases. V was clipped by 4 bases and J by 8 bases; unmatched bases: 14. The CDR3 is 16 amino acids. Per germline, CDR1 LGHDT and CDR2 YNNKEL (reference sequence). The CDR3 here is CASSPPGLVSLGTQYF. Written as DNA, the CDR3 is TGTGCCAGCAGCCCGCCGGGACTAGTTTCATTGGGTACGCAGTATTTT.

This clone was seen once. The CDR3: CASSPTPGGSGNTIYF. The CDR3, as DNA: TGTGCCAGCAGTCCCACGCCGGGGGGCTCTGGAAACACCATATATTTT. J is TRBJ1-3 and V is TRBV28, with D possibly being TRBD1 (5 bases). CDR3 length: 16 residues. Germline loops: CDR1 MDHEN, CDR2 SYDVKM. Trimming stripped 5 bases from V and 0 bases from J, with 14 bases between.

The chain joins TRBV28 to TRBJ2-4; D may be TRBD1 (6 bases). This CDR3 contains 16 residues. Germline V gene data show CDR1 as MDHEN and CDR2 as SYDVKM. V lost 2 bases and J 2 bases, leaving 13 bases between the germline ends. CDR3 DNA sequence: TGTGCCAGCAGTTTAGCAGGGGAACGGACCAAAAACATTCAGTACTTC. Translated, it gives CASSLAGERTKNIQYF.

V usage is TRBV19 and J usage is TRBJ2-1; a possible D gene is TRBD1 (6 bases). The germline V gene encodes CDR1 LNHDA and CDR2 SQIVND (reference sequence). The CDR3 contains 13 residues. Trimming pared 11 bases from V and 4 bases from J, leaving 15 bases between. This CDR3 reads CAVSGRGYNEQFF. The CDR3 DNA sequence: TGTGCCGTCTCTGGCAGGGGATACAATGAGCAGTTCTTC.

This chain connects TRBV11-2 to TRBJ2-1; the match to TRBD2 covers 10 bases. Trimming removed 6 bases from V and 4 bases from J; junction bases left unmatched: 9. Per the germline V gene, CDR1 is SGHAT and CDR2 is FQNNGV. This CDR3 is built from 16 residues. The CDR3 protein is CASRPSGRALYNEQFF. The CDR3 DNA follows: TGTGCCAGCAGACCGAGCGGGAGGGCCTTATACAATGAGCAGTTCTTC.

The chain is built from TRBV25-1 and TRBJ2-5; tentative D call: TRBD1 (5 bases). The CDR3 loop spans 13 amino acids. With 3 bases removed from V and 7 bases from J, the gap between germline ends came to 12 bases. Germline V gives CDR1 MGHDK, CDR2 SYGVNS. The CDR3 nucleotides read TGTGCCAGCAGTGAGGACACCCTCCGGACCCAGTACTTC. It specifies CASSEDTLRTQYF.